What follows are 14 T cell receptor beta chains derived from one specimen sequenced in a study of T-cell memory formation after mild COVID-19. TCRdb recomputed calls from the 5' RACE reads with MiXCR, one row per CDR3 protein. This sample has about 390,000 distinct CDR3 sequences, with about a sixth found just once. The sequencing sample was made of PBMCs or a T cell subset sorted from them (not recorded which). The receptors here all came from a man aged 18 to 30 who had mild COVID-19 (a few samples of this study predate the infection). Cell type and time point are not known.

This clonotype turned up a few times. V is TRBV5-1 and J is TRBJ2-7, with a weak D call TRBD1 (6 bases). Germline lookup yields CDR1 SGHRS and CDR2 YFSETQ. CDR3 length equals 17 residues. V lost 4 bases, J lost 0 bases, and 20 bases lay in between. CDR3 residues: CASSVTMTGRTSYEQYF. The CDR3 nucleotides are TGCGCCAGCAGCGTTACCATGACAGGCCGCACCTCCTACGAGCAGTACTTC.

The chain joins TRBV10-3 to TRBJ2-3; D gene unclear. Germline values: CDR1 ENHRY, CDR2 SYGVKD. This CDR3 comprises 13 residues. The germline V and J ends were trimmed by 3 bases and 4 bases, with 8 bases remaining between them. DNA for the CDR3: TGTGCCATCAGTGACCAGACCGCAGATACGCAGTATTTT. Encoded protein: CAISDQTADTQYF.

This clonotype occurred a few times. The chain uses TRBV12-3 or TRBV12-4 and TRBJ2-2, with D unclear. V was trimmed by 7 bases and J by 1 base, leaving 10 bases between them. There are 14 residues in the CDR3. DNA for the CDR3: TGTGCCAGCAACCTGAGAGAGAACACCGGGGAGCTGTTTTTT. Its protein is CASNLRENTGELFF.

The DNA of the CDR3 is TGTGCCAGCAGCTTGTCGCCGAGCGGGGGCCAAGAGACCCAGTACTTC. The encoded protein is CASSLSPSGGQETQYF. The V gene is TRBV11-2, the J gene TRBJ2-5, with 8 bases that match TRBD2. CDR1 and CDR2 from the germline V gene are SGHAT and FQNNGV. This CDR3 spans 16 amino acids. V lost 3 bases and J lost 1; bases outside the gene matches: 7.

This clonotype was seen at least ten times. The gene calls are TRBV7-2 and TRBJ2-5; 7 bases are a match to TRBD1. The junction had 13 bases not matched to a gene; V was cut back by 11 bases and J by 7 bases. Germline V lookup: CDR1 SGHTA, CDR2 FQGNSA. The length of the CDR3 is 13 residues. The CDR3 nucleotides are TGTGCCTCCACGACAGGGCGGTCAGCGACCCAGTACTTC. Its protein is CASTTGRSATQYF.

V and J are TRBV20-1 and TRBJ2-1, with 7 positions matching TRBD2. V gave up 6 bases and J gave up 8 bases; unmatched junction bases: 10. CDR3 length: 13 amino acids. Germline-derived CDR1 and CDR2 are DFQATT and SNEGSKA (reference sequence). Here the CDR3 DNA reads TGCAGTGCCCTGGAACGCGGGGGTTATGAGCAGTTCTTC. It is translated as CSALERGGYEQFF.

CDR3 protein: CASSLAGLGAAEAFF. The CDR3 region has the DNA TGTGCCAGCAGCCTCGCGGGTTTGGGGGCCGCTGAAGCTTTCTTT. The chain combines TRBV3-1 with TRBJ1-1, with D possibly matching TRBD1 (6 bases). Trimming removed 4 bases from V and 6 bases from J, with 18 bases in between. In germline, CDR1 is LGHDT, CDR2 YNNKEL (reference sequence). This CDR3 is built from 15 residues.

The V and J genes are TRBV5-1 and TRBJ1-1; D is unclear. Germline loops: CDR1 SGHRS, CDR2 YFSETQ. The V end lost 0 bases, the J end lost 3 bases, and 12 bases lay between the germline ends. The CDR3 runs to 15 residues. CDR3: CASSLAVRSYTEAFF. In DNA, the CDR3 is TGCGCCAGCAGCTTGGCCGTGCGTAGTTACACTGAAGCTTTCTTT.

This rearrangement joins TRBV6-5 to TRBJ2-1; 10 bases fit TRBD1. CDR1 and CDR2 from the germline V gene are MNHEY and SVGAGI. Unmatched junction bases numbered 14, after V lost 8 bases and J lost 7 bases. This CDR3 comprises 16 residues. The CDR3 loop reads CASGTDRDRGFNEQFF. In DNA, the CDR3 is TGTGCCAGCGGCACGGACCGGGACAGGGGCTTTAATGAGCAGTTCTTC.

The V gene is TRBV29-1, the J gene TRBJ2-3, with 13 positions matching TRBD2. Germline assignment: CDR1 SQVTM and CDR2 ANQGSEA. CDR3 length: 15 residues. The V and J ends lost 7 bases and 5 bases, in that order; junction bases with no gene match: 9. The CDR3 is CSAGKLAGGRDTQYF. In DNA form, the CDR3 reads TGCAGCGCCGGAAAACTAGCGGGAGGGAGAGATACGCAGTATTTT.

This chain joins TRBV12-3 or TRBV12-4 and TRBJ1-4; possible D gene TRBD1, 6 bases. The CDR3 is made up of 13 amino acids. V was shortened by 6 bases and J by 10 bases, with 15 bases between the two germline ends. CDR3 bases: TGTGCCAGCAGCTCGGCAGACAGGAGAAAACTGTTTTTT. Encoded protein: CASSSADRRKLFF.

In its sample, this clonotype was seen many times. The chain combines TRBV7-2 with TRBJ2-5, with D unclear. Germline assignment: CDR1 SGHTA and CDR2 FQGNSA. V lost 1 base and J 5 bases, leaving 8 bases between the germline ends. This CDR3 region has 13 residues. The CDR3 DNA reads TGTGCCAGCAGCTTAGTCCTGGGGGAGACCCAGTACTTC. It codes for CASSLVLGETQYF.

The chain employs TRBV7-2 and TRBJ2-1, with TRBD2 identical over 15 bases. The ends lost 4 bases at V and 12 bases at J; junction bases unmatched: 4. CDR3 size: 14 residues. Germline V CDR1 and CDR2: SGHTA, FQGNSA. The CDR3 loop reads CASSSGTSGGWQFF. CDR3 coding DNA: TGTGCCAGCAGCTCCGGGACTAGCGGGGGGTGGCAGTTCTTC.

This clonotype was seen a handful of times. The rearrangement joins TRBV4-1 to TRBJ2-4; D is perhaps TRBD1 (5 bases). This CDR3 has 13 amino acids. The V end was cut by 3 bases, the J end by 5 bases, with 8 bases between. Germline CDR1 is MGHRA and CDR2 is YSYEKL. The CDR3 nucleotides are TGCGCCAGCAGCCACAGGGATGAAAACATTCAGTACTTC. The encoded protein is CASSHRDENIQYF.